This is a list of T cell receptor beta chains from one sample in a study of blood T cell repertoires in COVID-19. Libraries were prepared by immunoSEQ multiplex PCR; TCRdb keeps only in-frame clonotypes and omits some of them. Among 250,000 to 350,000 clones listed, approximately 90% were seen once. Input material: PBMCs or T cells enriched from blood (not recorded which). These receptors originate from a woman aged 25 to 39 who had recovered from COVID-19. CDR3s include the opening cysteine and the closing phenylalanine or tryptophan. The D gene is left open where the match is weak. Some rows mark clone size as missing; the rest say once, few, many or name a class of expanded clone.

cdr3_nt cdr3_aa clone_size v_call d_call j_call
TGCGCCAGCAGCCATTCCGACAGACCCCACGAGCAGTACTTC CASSHSDRPHEQYF . TRBV4-1 . TRBJ2-7
TGTGCCAGCAGCTTGCCGGGGAGTACTGAAGCTTTCTTT CASSLPGSTEAFF . TRBV7-9 . TRBJ1-1
TGCGCCAGCAGCTTGGCCGCGAGCGGCACAGATACGCAGTATTTT CASSLAASGTDTQYF . TRBV5-1 . TRBJ2-3
TGTGCCAACAAACCTCGGGACAGGGCTGGTGAAGCTTTCTTT CANKPRDRAGEAFF . TRBV6-5 TRBD1 TRBJ1-1
TGTGCCAGCACCGAGGCCGCCCTCAATCAGCCCCAGCATTTT CASTEAALNQPQHF . TRBV6-5 . TRBJ1-5
TGTGCCAGCGTTCCGGGACAGGGGTATGGCTACACCTTC CASVPGQGYGYTF . TRBV5-4 TRBD1 TRBJ1-2
TGTGCCACCCGGACAGGGGAGAAAAACATTCAGTACTTC CATRTGEKNIQYF . TRBV9 TRBD1 TRBJ2-4
TGTGCCAGCAGTTACTGGCAGGGATGGAACACTGAAGCTTTCTTT CASSYWQGWNTEAFF . TRBV6-8 . TRBJ1-1
TGCGCCAGCAGCCAAGATTGGGGGGGTGGAAACACCATATATTTT CASSQDWGGGNTIYF few TRBV4-3 . TRBJ1-3
TGTGCCAGCAGCCAAGATGACAGCTCCTACGAGCAGTACTTC CASSQDDSSYEQYF . TRBV4-2 . TRBJ2-7
TGCGCCAGCAGTGAGCCCCGACAGGGGTTGTTTTTT CASSEPRQGLFF . TRBV10-2 TRBD1 TRBJ1-4